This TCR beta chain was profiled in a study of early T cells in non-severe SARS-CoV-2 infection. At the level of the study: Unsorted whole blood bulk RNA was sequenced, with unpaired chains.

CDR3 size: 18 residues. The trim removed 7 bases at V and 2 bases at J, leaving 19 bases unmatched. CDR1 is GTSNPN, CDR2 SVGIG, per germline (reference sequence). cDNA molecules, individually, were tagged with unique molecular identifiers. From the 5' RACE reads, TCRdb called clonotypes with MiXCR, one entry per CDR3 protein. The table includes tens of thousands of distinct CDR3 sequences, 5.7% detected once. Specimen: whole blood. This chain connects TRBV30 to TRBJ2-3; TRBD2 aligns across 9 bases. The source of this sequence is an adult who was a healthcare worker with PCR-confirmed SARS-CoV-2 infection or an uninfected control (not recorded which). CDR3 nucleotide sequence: TGTGCCTCGGAGGGAGGGCTAGCGGGAAGGAGAAACACAGATACGCAGTATTTT. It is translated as CASEGGLAGRRNTDTQYF. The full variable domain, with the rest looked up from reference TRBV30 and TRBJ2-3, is SQTIHQWPATLVQPVGSPLSLECTVEGTSNPNLYWYRQAAGRGLQLLFYSVGIGQISSEVPQNLSASRPQDRQFILSSKKLLLSDSGFYLCASEGGLAGRRNTDTQYFGPGTRLTVL.